The T cell receptor (beta chain) under discussion was sequenced for a study of beta chain features in type 1 diabetes. This CDR3 has 16 amino acids. Every bit of the isolated RNA underwent reverse transcription, so sequencing read expressed TCRB transcripts. This table comes from immunoSEQ multiplex PCR, and its TCRdb copy is limited to in-frame clones, with some not included. Of 330,000 or so clones in the sample, 10% to 15% were seen once. A few counts support this clone. Its antigen is still unknown. Findings and caveats of the study: People with Type 1 diabetes carried modestly yet significantly shorter TCRB CDR3s in all four CD4+ subsets.

J is TRBJ2-1 and V is TRBV21-1; the table's D call TRBD2 went unverified against the DNA. TRBV21-1 is termed a pseudogene. The sample comprised naive CD4+ T cells from blood. This TCR was recovered from a woman between 18 and 30 years old with type 1 diabetes. As DNA, the CDR3 is TGTGCCAGCAGCGCGGGACTAGCGGGAGGGCCCAATGAGCAGTTCTTC. The encoded protein is CASSAGLAGGPNEQFF.